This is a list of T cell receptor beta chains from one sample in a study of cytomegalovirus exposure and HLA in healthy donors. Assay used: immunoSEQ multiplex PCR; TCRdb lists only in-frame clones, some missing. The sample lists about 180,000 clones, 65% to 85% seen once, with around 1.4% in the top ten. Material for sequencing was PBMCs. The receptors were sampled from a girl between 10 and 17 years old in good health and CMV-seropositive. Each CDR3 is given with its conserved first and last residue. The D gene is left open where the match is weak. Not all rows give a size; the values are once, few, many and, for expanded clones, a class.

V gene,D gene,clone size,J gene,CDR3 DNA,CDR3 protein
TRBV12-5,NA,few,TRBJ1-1,TGTGCTAGTGGTTTGGTGAAATCAGATGGAGCTTTCTTT,CASGLVKSDGAFF
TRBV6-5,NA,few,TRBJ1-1,TGTGCCAGCAGTCGTGGACAGAACACTGAAGCTTTCTTT,CASSRGQNTEAFF
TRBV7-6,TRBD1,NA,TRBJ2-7,TGTGCCAGCAGCTTAGGGTACAGGGGGCCCTCCTACGAGCAGTACTTC,CASSLGYRGPSYEQYF
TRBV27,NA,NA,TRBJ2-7,TGTGCCAGCAGTCCTTTGGGGAGACCCTACGAGCAGTACTTC,CASSPLGRPYEQYF
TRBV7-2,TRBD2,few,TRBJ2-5,TGTGCCAGCAGCTTAGAAGGTGCGGGGGTAGAGACCCAGTACTTC,CASSLEGAGVETQYF
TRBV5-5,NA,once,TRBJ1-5,TGTGCCAGCAGCTTGGAGGGGTTGGCAGACAATCAGCCCCAGCATTTT,CASSLEGLADNQPQHF
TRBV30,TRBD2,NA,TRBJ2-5,TGTGCCTGGGGCGGGGGAGTCTGGGAGACCCAGTACTTC,CAWGGGVWETQYF
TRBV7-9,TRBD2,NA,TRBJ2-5,TGTGCCAGCAGCTTAGGCCCAGCGGGAGTATTAGAGACCCAGTACTTC,CASSLGPAGVLETQYF
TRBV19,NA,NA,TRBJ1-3,TGTGCCAGTAGTCCTTTCTCTGGAAACACCATATATTTT,CASSPFSGNTIYF
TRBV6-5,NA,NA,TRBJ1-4,TGTGCCAGCAGCCAGCTCCAGGGGTTAAATGAAAAACTGTTTTTT,CASSQLQGLNEKLFF
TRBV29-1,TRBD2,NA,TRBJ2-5,TGCAGCGCCGACCCGACTAGCGGGAGTGAGACCCAGTACTTC,CSADPTSGSETQYF
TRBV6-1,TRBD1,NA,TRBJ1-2,TGTGCCAGCATGCCCTTTCGGACAGGCGGGGGCTACACCTTC,CASMPFRTGGGYTF
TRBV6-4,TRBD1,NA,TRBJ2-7,TGTGCCAGTAGCCGGGACAGGGAGGCCCACGAGCAGTACTTC,CASSRDREAHEQYF
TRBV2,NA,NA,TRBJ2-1,TGTGCCAGCAGGGGGGGACCTTACAATGAGCAGTTCTTC,CASRGGPYNEQFF
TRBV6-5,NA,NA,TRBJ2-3,TGTGCCAGCGGTCTACAGGCAGGGGGCACAGATACGCAGTATTTT,CASGLQAGGTDTQYF
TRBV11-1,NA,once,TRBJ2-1,TGTGCCAGCAGGCCAGGCTACTCCTACAATGAGCAGTTCTTC,CASRPGYSYNEQFF
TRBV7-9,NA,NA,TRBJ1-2,TGTGCCAGCAGGGGGGGAGCTTTGCAGGGCTACACCTTC,CASRGGALQGYTF
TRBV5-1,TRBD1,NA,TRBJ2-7,TGCGCCAGCAGCTCGACAGGGTTCTACGAGCAGTACTTC,CASSSTGFYEQYF
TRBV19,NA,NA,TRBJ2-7,TGTGCCAGTAGTAGCGTCTCAGGGCCCTACGAGCAGTACTTC,CASSSVSGPYEQYF
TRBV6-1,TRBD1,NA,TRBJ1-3,TGTGCCAGCAGTGAAACAGGGGGAAGAGGAAACACCATATATTTT,CASSETGGRGNTIYF
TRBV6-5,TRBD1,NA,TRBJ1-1,TGTGCCAGCAGTCCCTCCGGGACAGGGAACACTGAAGCTTTCTTT,CASSPSGTGNTEAFF
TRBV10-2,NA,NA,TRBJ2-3,TGCGCCAGCAGTGAGGGGGGCCCTGGGGCAGATACGCAGTATTTT,CASSEGGPGADTQYF
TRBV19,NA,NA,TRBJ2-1,TGTGCCAGTACGAATAGCGGTTACAATGAGCAGTTCTTC,CASTNSGYNEQFF
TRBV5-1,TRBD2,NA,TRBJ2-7,TGCGCCAGCAGCTTGGCCGGGACTAGCGGGAGTTTGGAGTACTTC,CASSLAGTSGSLEYF
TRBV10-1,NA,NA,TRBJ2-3,TGCGCCAGCAGTAGCGCCCAGGGGAAAGATACGCAGTATTTT,CASSSAQGKDTQYF
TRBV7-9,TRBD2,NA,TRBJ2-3,TGTGCCAGCAGCAAAGGACTAGCGGGAGGCACAGATACGCAGTATTTT,CASSKGLAGGTDTQYF
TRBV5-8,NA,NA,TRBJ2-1,TGTGCCAGCAGCCGGAACATCGGACTTGTGAACAATGAGCAGTTCTTC,CASSRNIGLVNNEQFF
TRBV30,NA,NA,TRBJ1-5,TGTGCCTGGATTAAAGGCACCGAGACTTATCAGCCCCAGCATTTT,CAWIKGTETYQPQHF